The 16 T cell receptor beta chains presented below share a single source sample, sequenced in a study of blood T cell repertoires in COVID-19. Assay used: immunoSEQ multiplex PCR; TCRdb lists only in-frame clones, some missing. This table has some 210,000 clones, roughly 88% appearing once. What was sequenced was peripheral blood. These receptors were taken from a woman in her 40s who had recovered from COVID-19.

V is TRBV2 and J is TRBJ2-1; D may be TRBD2 (6 bases). There are 14 residues in the CDR3. CDR1 and CDR2 (germline): SNHLY, FYNNEI. Trimming removed 0 bases from V and 7 bases from J, with 10 bases in between. CDR3 loop: CASSEARLANEQFF. In nucleotides, the CDR3 is TGTGCCAGCAGTGAAGCGAGGCTAGCGAATGAGCAGTTCTTC.

The chain links TRBV11-3 to TRBJ2-5; TRBD2 matches 12 bases. CDR1 and CDR2 (germline): SGHNT, YENEEA. The CDR3 runs to 16 residues. Trimming at V came to 4 bases and at J to 5 bases, leaving 8 bases not matched to a gene. Written as DNA, the CDR3 is TGTGCCAGCAGCTCTGGGCTGACTAGCGGGAGTGAGACCCAGTACTTC. It translates to CASSSGLTSGSETQYF. The full variable domain, its missing parts supplied by reference TRBV11-3 and TRBJ2-5, is EAGVVQSPRYKIIEKKQPVAFWCNPISGHNTLYWYLQNLGQGPELLIRYENEEAVDDSQLPKDRFSAERLKGVDSTLKIQPAELGDSAVYLCASSSGLTSGSETQYFGPGTRLLVL.

The chain has TRBV6-5 and TRBJ1-1, with D possibly being TRBD1 (6 bases). V lost 2 bases to trimming and J lost 1 base, with 14 bases between them. Germline V gene data show CDR1 as MNHEY and CDR2 as SVGAGI. This CDR3 contains 16 residues. CDR3 sequence (DNA): TGTGCCAGCAGTTACGCTCGACAGGCAACGAACACTGAAGCTTTCTTT. It yields the protein CASSYARQATNTEAFF.

This clone was picked up a small number of times. V and J are TRBV30 and TRBJ1-1, with TRBD1 matching over 8 bases. Unmatched junction bases numbered 2, after V lost 3 bases and J lost 2 bases. Germline V gene data show CDR1 as GTSNPN and CDR2 as SVGIG (reference sequence). The CDR3 sequence is 13 residues long. The CDR3 nucleotides read TGTGCCTGGAGGGGACAGGCAAACACTGAAGCTTTCTTT. This sequence encodes CAWRGQANTEAFF.

The chain couples TRBV30 to TRBJ2-5, with 7 positions matching TRBD2. Germline loops: CDR1 GTSNPN, CDR2 SVGIG (reference sequence). V dropped 1 base and J dropped 1; count of bases not matched to a gene: 9. The CDR3 length is 16 residues. CDR3 coding DNA: TGTGCCTGGAGTGCCCAATGGGGGGGATTCCAAGAGACCCAGTACTTC. Translation gives CAWSAQWGGFQETQYF.

This clone has more than one count but fewer than ten. J is TRBJ2-2 and V is TRBV6-5; 10 nucleotides align to TRBD2. This CDR3 spans 15 amino acids. V was pared by 8 bases and J by 5 bases, with 8 bases of the junction left unmatched. CDR1 is MNHEY, CDR2 SVGAGI, per germline. CDR3 bases: TGTGCCAGCGGGGTCCTAGCGGGAGCAACCGGGGAGCTGTTTTTT. Its translation: CASGVLAGATGELFF.

This rearrangement joins TRBV7-9 to TRBJ1-1, with a possible D match to TRBD1 (5 bases). Trimming took 1 base from V and 2 from J, leaving 11 bases between them. The CDR3 runs to 15 residues. Germline values: CDR1 SEHNR, CDR2 FQNEAQ (reference sequence). The CDR3: CASSLGQGLNTEAFF. Written as DNA, the CDR3 is TGTGCCAGCAGCTTAGGGCAGGGATTAAACACTGAAGCTTTCTTT.

This clone has just one count. The chain recombines TRBV3-1 (or the pseudogene TRBV3-2) with TRBJ2-7; possibly TRBD2 for D (6 bases). V lost 0 bases and J 2 bases, leaving 8 bases between the germline ends. Germline V gene data show CDR1 as LGHDT and CDR2 as YNNKEL (reference sequence). CDR3 length: 14 residues. CDR3 sequence (DNA): TGTGCCAGCAGCCAAGAGGGGGGAGCCTACGAGCAGTACTTC. Translated: CASSQEGGAYEQYF.

This chain connects TRBV28 to TRBJ2-7, with 10 nucleotides matching TRBD2. Germline V gene data show CDR1 as MDHEN and CDR2 as SYDVKM. V gave up 1 base and J gave up 7 bases; unmatched junction bases: 19. The CDR3 length is 19 residues. This CDR3 reads CASSLSGRWTSGRSEEQYF. The CDR3 DNA sequence: TGTGCCAGCAGTTTATCTGGACGGTGGACTAGCGGCAGGTCGGAAGAGCAGTACTTC.

V is TRBV28 and J is TRBJ1-2, with 9 positions matching TRBD1. The trim removed 4 bases at V and 6 bases at J, leaving 9 bases unmatched. The CDR3 extends over 15 amino acids. Germline V gives CDR1 MDHEN, CDR2 SYDVKM. DNA of the CDR3: TGTGCCAGCAGTTCCTACTACGGGACAGGGAATGGCTACACCTTC. This gives the protein CASSSYYGTGNGYTF.

The CDR3 DNA follows: TGTGCCAGTATGGGGACAGGGAAGAGGGATACGCAGTATTTT. Translated, it gives CASMGTGKRDTQYF. The V call is TRBV19, the J call TRBJ2-3; the match to TRBD1 covers 9 bases. The length of the CDR3 is 14 residues. Unmatched junction bases numbered 8, after V lost 7 bases and J lost 6 bases. Germline CDR1 LNHDA, CDR2 SQIVND (reference sequence). Full variable domain (missing parts from reference TRBV19 and TRBJ2-3): DGGITQSPKYLFRKEGQNVTLSCEQNLNHDAMYWYRQDPGQGLRLIYYSQIVNDFQKGDIAEGYSVSREKKESFPLTVTSAQKNPTAFYLCASMGTGKRDTQYFGPGTRLTVL.

The chain combines TRBV3-1 (or the pseudogene TRBV3-2) with TRBJ1-1; D possibly corresponds to TRBD1 (6 bases). The V end was cut by 4 bases, the J end by 0 bases, with 15 bases between. The CDR3 length is 16 residues. Germline V gene data show CDR1 as LGHDT and CDR2 as YNNKEL (reference sequence). The CDR3 DNA follows: TGTGCCAGCAGCCGCGGTTCGGACAGTATGAACACTGAAGCTTTCTTT. Translated, it gives CASSRGSDSMNTEAFF.

The chain links TRBV5-4 to TRBJ1-2; a possible D gene is TRBD1 (6 bases). Germline V gene sequence: CDR1 SGHNT, CDR2 YYREEE (reference sequence). CDR3 size: 14 residues. The V end was cut by 10 bases, the J end by 6 bases, with 22 bases between. The DNA for the CDR3 is TGTGCCGTCCACAGAGGGGGGGCCCGAGATGGCTACACCTTC. It translates to CAVHRGGARDGYTF.

The genes are TRBV5-8 and TRBJ1-2; 10 bases map to TRBD1. From germline, CDR1 is SGHTS and CDR2 YDEGEE. The CDR3 runs 13 residues. V shed 6 bases, J shed 4 bases, and the junction held 3 bases outside the gene matches. CDR3 sequence reads: CASTRQGAYGYTF. In nucleotides, the CDR3 is TGTGCCAGCACAAGACAGGGGGCCTATGGCTACACCTTC.

The V and J genes are TRBV19 and TRBJ2-5; TRBD2 matches 11 bases. CDR1 is LNHDA, CDR2 SQIVND, per germline (reference sequence). The length of the CDR3 is 15 residues. The junction had 3 bases not matched to a gene; V was cut back by 5 bases and J by 1 base. This CDR3 is CASSPGLAGQETQYF. For the CDR3, the DNA is TGTGCCAGTAGTCCAGGACTAGCGGGCCAAGAGACCCAGTACTTC.

J is TRBJ2-3 and V is TRBV7-8; D is ambiguous. Germline V gives CDR1 SGHVS, CDR2 FQNEAQ. The CDR3 runs 11 residues. Trimming stripped 3 bases from V and 5 bases from J, with 3 bases between. As DNA, the CDR3 is TGTGCCAGCAGCTTCGGAGATACGCAGTATTTT. It codes for CASSFGDTQYF.